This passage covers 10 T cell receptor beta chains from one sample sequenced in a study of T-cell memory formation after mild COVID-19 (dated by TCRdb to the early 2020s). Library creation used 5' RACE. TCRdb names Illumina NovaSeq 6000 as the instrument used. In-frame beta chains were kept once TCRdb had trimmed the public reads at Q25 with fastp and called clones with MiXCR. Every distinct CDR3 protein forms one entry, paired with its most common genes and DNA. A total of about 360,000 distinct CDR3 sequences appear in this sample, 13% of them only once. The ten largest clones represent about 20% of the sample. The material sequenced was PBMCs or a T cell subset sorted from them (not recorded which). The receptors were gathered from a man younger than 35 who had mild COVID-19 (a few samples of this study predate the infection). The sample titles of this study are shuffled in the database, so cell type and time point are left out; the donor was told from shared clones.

CDR3 nucleotides: TGCGCCAGCAGCTTGGCCCGAAGGGAAGACTATGGCTACACCTTC. Translating gives CASSLARREDYGYTF. The rearrangement uses TRBV5-1 and TRBJ1-2, with D uncertain. The CDR3 totals 15 residues. CDR1 is SGHRS, CDR2 YFSETQ, per germline. V was trimmed by 0 bases and J by 3 bases, leaving 12 bases between them.

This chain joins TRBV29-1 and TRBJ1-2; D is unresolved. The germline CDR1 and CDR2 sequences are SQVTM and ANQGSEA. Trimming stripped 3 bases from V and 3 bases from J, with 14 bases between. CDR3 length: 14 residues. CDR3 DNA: TGCAGCGTTGACGTCCAGAGACTGGACTATGGCTACACCTTC. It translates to CSVDVQRLDYGYTF. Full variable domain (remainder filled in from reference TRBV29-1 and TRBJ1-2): SAVISQKPSRDICQRGTSLTIQCQVDSQVTMMFWYRQQPGQSLTLIATANQGSEATYESGFVIDKFPISRPNLTFSTLTVSNMSPEDSSIYLCSVDVQRLDYGYTFGSGTRLTVV.

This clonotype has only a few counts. The CDR3 region is CASSIEGNTEAFF. CDR3 nucleotide sequence: TGTGCCAGTAGTATAGAGGGAAATACTGAAGCTTTCTTT. The chain combines TRBV19 with TRBJ1-1; D unresolved. The CDR3 runs to 13 residues. V gave up 0 bases and J gave up 5 bases, with 7 bases separating them. Germline V gene data show CDR1 as LNHDA and CDR2 as SQIVND (reference sequence).

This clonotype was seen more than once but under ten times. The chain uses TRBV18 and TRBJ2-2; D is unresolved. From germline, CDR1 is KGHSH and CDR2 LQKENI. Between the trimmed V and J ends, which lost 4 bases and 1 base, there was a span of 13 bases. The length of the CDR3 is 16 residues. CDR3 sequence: CASSHDEAVNTGELFF. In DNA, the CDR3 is TGTGCCAGCTCACACGACGAGGCGGTGAACACCGGGGAGCTGTTTTTT.

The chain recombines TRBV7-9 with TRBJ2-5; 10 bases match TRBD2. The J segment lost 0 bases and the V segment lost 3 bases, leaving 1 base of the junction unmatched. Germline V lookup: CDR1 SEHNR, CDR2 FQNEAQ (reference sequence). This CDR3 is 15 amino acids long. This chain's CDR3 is CASSLLAGDQETQYF. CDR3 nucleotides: TGTGCCAGCAGCTTGCTAGCGGGGGACCAAGAGACCCAGTACTTC.

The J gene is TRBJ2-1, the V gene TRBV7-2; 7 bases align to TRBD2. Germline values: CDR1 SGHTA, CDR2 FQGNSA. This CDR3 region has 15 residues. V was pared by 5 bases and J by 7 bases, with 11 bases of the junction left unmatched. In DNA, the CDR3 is TGTGCCAGCAGCGCGCCCGGGGGGTTTAATAATGAGCAGTTCTTC. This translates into CASSAPGGFNNEQFF.

The CDR3 nucleotides read TGTGCCAGCAGTTCCACAGGATTCCAAGGGAATGAGCAGTTCTTC. This encodes CASSSTGFQGNEQFF. The V and J genes are TRBV6-5 and TRBJ2-1; possible D gene TRBD1, 5 bases. CDR3 size: 15 residues. Trimming removed 4 bases from V and 7 bases from J, with 17 bases in between. Germline V gives CDR1 MNHEY, CDR2 SVGAGI.

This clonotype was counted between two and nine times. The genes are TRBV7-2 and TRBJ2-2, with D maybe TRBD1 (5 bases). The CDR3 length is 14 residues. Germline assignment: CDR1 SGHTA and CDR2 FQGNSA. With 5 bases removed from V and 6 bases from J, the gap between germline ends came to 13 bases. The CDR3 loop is CASSLLTGAGELFF. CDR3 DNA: TGTGCCAGCAGCCTACTAACAGGCGCCGGGGAGCTGTTTTTT. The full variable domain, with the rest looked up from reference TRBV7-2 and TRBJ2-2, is GAGVSQSPSNKVTEKGKDVELRCDPISGHTALYWYRQSLGQGLEFLIYFQGNSAPDKSGLPSDRFSAERTGGSVSTLTIQRTQQEDSAVYLCASSLLTGAGELFFGEGSRLTVL.

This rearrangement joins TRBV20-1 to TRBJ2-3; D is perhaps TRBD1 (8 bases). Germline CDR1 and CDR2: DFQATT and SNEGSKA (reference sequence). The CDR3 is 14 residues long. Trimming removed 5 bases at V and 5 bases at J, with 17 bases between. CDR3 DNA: TGCAGTGCTCCATACAGGGGGGGAATAGATACGCAGTATTTT. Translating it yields CSAPYRGGIDTQYF.

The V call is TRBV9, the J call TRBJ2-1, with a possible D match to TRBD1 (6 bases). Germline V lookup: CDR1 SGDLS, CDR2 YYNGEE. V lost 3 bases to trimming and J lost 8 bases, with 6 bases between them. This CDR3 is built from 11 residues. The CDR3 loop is CASSDRDEQFF. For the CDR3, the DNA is TGTGCCAGCAGCGACAGGGATGAGCAGTTCTTC. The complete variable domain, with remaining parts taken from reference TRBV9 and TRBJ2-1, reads DSGVTQTPKHLITATGQRVTLRCSPRSGDLSVYWYQQSLDQGLQFLIQYYNGEERAKGNILERFSAQQFPDLHSELNLSSLELGDSALYFCASSDRDEQFFGPGTRLTVL.